One sample yielded the 11 T cell receptor beta chains listed below, sequenced in a study of T cell responses to AZD1222 COVID-19 vaccine. TCRdb's copy holds only in-frame clones and misses some; the assay was immunoSEQ multiplex PCR. The data show approximately 140,000 clones, approximately 87% seen once. This specimen was peripheral blood, taken 28 days after the second AZD1222 dose. The receptors originated from an adult who received the AZD1222 COVID-19 vaccine.

The chain recombines TRBV5-1 with TRBJ2-7, with D perhaps TRBD2 (5 bases). The germline V and J ends were trimmed by 2 bases and 1 base, with 7 bases remaining between them. Germline V gives CDR1 SGHRS, CDR2 YFSETQ. This CDR3 contains 13 residues. CDR3 amino acids: CASSFPGSYEQYV. CDR3 nucleotide sequence: TGCGCCAGCAGCTTTCCGGGGTCCTACGAGCAGTACGTC.

The chain uses TRBV19 and TRBJ2-3, with TRBD2 matching over 7 bases. The V gene's germline CDR1 is LNHDA and CDR2 SQIVND (reference sequence). CDR3 size: 15 residues. Trimming took 4 bases from V and 6 from J; bases not matched to a gene: 10. The CDR3 sequence: CASSSGSSTIDTQYF. The DNA of the CDR3 is TGTGCCAGTAGTAGCGGGAGCTCCACAATCGATACGCAGTATTTT.

The chain has TRBV6-2 or TRBV6-3 and TRBJ1-5; D is uncertain. The CDR3 runs to 16 residues. V lost 3 bases to trimming and J lost 5 bases, with 17 bases between them. CDR1 is MNHEY and CDR2 is SVGEGT in the germline V gene. The CDR3, as DNA: TGTGCCAGCAGTTATGGGGAGCGTGTCAGAGATCAGCCCCAGCATTTT. Protein: CASSYGERVRDQPQHF.

V gene TRBV3-1 (or the pseudogene TRBV3-2) combines with J gene TRBJ1-3; D ambiguous. The germline CDR1 and CDR2 sequences are LGHDT and YNNKEL (reference sequence). V lost 5 bases and J 0 bases, leaving 14 bases between the germline ends. This CDR3 is built from 16 residues. The CDR3 is CASSYRRGTSGNTIYF. The CDR3 coding sequence is TGTGCCAGCAGCTATCGACGGGGTACCTCTGGAAACACCATATATTTT.

This clone was seen only once. This chain connects TRBV5-5 to TRBJ2-7; weak D call: TRBD2 (5 bases). Germline CDR1 SGHKS, CDR2 YYEKEE (reference sequence). The CDR3 has 14 residues. Trimming shortened V by 0 bases and J by 3 bases, and 10 bases separated the two germline ends. The CDR3 spells CASSLGGGIYEQYF. The CDR3 DNA follows: TGTGCCAGCAGCTTGGGAGGAGGTATCTACGAGCAGTACTTC.

V and J are TRBV25-1 and TRBJ1-4, with 7 bases fitting TRBD1. Germline V gene sequence: CDR1 MGHDK, CDR2 SYGVNS. CDR3 length: 15 amino acids. The V and J ends lost 4 bases and 4 bases, in that order; junction bases with no gene match: 6. The CDR3, as DNA: TGTGCCAGCAGTGCCTGGACAGGTTATAATGAAAAACTGTTTTTT. Translation gives CASSAWTGYNEKLFF.

This clone occurred once. The chain has TRBV19 and TRBJ1-5; no reliable D call. In germline, CDR1 is LNHDA, CDR2 SQIVND (reference sequence). V lost 5 bases to trimming and J lost 9 bases, with 14 bases between them. CDR3 length: 13 residues. The CDR3 here is CASSLLVGRPQHF. The CDR3 DNA follows: TGTGCCAGTAGTCTTCTTGTCGGGCGGCCCCAGCATTTT.

The chain joins TRBV6-5 to TRBJ1-4; weak D call: TRBD1 (6 bases). The CDR3 totals 14 residues. CDR1 is MNHEY, CDR2 SVGAGI, per germline. The V and J ends lost 6 bases and 2 bases respectively, with 10 bases between them. CDR3 bases: TGTGCCAGCAGCCATCAGGGGACTAATGAAAAACTGTTTTTT. It specifies CASSHQGTNEKLFF.

The rearrangement links TRBV7-2 to TRBJ2-3, with D unresolved. The CDR3 totals 13 residues. The germline CDR1 and CDR2 sequences are SGHTA and FQGNSA. The V end was cut by 3 bases, the J end by 3 bases, with 7 bases between. CDR3 sequence reads: CASSFYLTDTQYF. The CDR3 DNA is TGTGCCAGCAGCTTTTATTTGACAGATACGCAGTATTTT.

The chain employs TRBV2 and TRBJ1-6, with D unclear. V shed 6 bases and J shed 7 bases, with 16 bases lying between them. CDR3 size: 15 residues. Germline CDR1 is SNHLY and CDR2 is FYNNEI. The CDR3 DNA is TGTGCCAGCAGAGGAAAATCGGGAACAAATTCACCCCTCCACTTT. Encoded protein: CASRGKSGTNSPLHF. The full variable domain, rest sourced from reference TRBV2 and TRBJ1-6, is EPEVTQTPSHQVTQMGQEVILRCVPISNHLYFYWYRQILGQKVEFLVSFYNNEISEKSEIFDDQFSVERPDGSNFTLKIRSTKLEDSAMYFCASRGKSGTNSPLHFGNGTRLTVT.

The chain is built from TRBV10-1 and TRBJ2-3; D not resolved. Per germline, CDR1 WNHNN and CDR2 SYGVQD (reference sequence). CDR3 length: 15 amino acids. The germline V and J ends were trimmed by 2 bases and 1 base, with 10 bases remaining between them. For the CDR3, the DNA is TGCGCCAGCAGTGAGATCGCGGCCGGCACAGATACGCAGTATTTT. As protein: CASSEIAAGTDTQYF.